Described below is a single TCR beta chain sequence and its context. The antigen this receptor binds is unknown. The input lacks base qualities; no much larger clone sits a single base away. This record belongs to a study of OX40 agonist ivuxolimab in advanced cancers. Context from the whole study: Ivuxolimab was an agonistic, fully human IgG2 monoclonal antibody directed against OX40 (CD134), a costimulatory receptor. Peripheral TCRbeta sequencing aimed to test whether ivuxolimab altered TCR sequence diversity and caused clonal T-cell expansion. In the dose-escalation cohort, approximately 82% of patients were male, and the mean age was around 60 years with a range of roughly 20 to 79. Prior anti-PD-1, anti-PD-L1 or anti-CTLA-4 therapy was permitted, and about two fifths of dose-escalation patients had received checkpoint inhibitors. Of the roughly 53 patients in dose escalation, 19 had hepatocellular carcinoma, some 15 had melanoma, 9 had renal cell carcinoma and 9 had head and neck cancer. Partial responses were achieved by three dose-escalation patients, of whom one had hepatocellular carcinoma and two had cutaneous melanoma. Intravenous ivuxolimab was administered to patients every 2 weeks at six dose levels: 0.01, 0.1, 0.3, 1.5, 3 and 10 mg/kg. The paper reports the monotherapy dose-escalation portion (N of about 54 patients) of the phase I ivuxolimab trial. Here is what the overall study found, with its caveats: In partial responders in the 0.1-3.0 mg/kg groups, normalized peripheral clonal expansion was found to be among the lowest, especially among CD8+ T cells. Clonal expansion of both CD4+ and CD8+ blood T cells was observed from baseline to week 6 at doses 0.1 to 3.0 mg/kg. The antigen specificity of the peripheral T cells that underwent clonal expansion was not determined. After ivuxolimab, CD8+ T cells had more expanded clones than CD4+ T cells on average. Low levels of normalized T-cell clonal expansion were also seen in some nonresponding patients.

Patients with autoimmune disease history or receiving systemic immunosuppression were excluded from the trial. Peripheral blood for TCR sequencing was collected from all dose cohorts at baseline, on cycle 4 day 1, and on cycle 7 day 1. Samples came from an open-label, multicenter, first-in-human phase I dose-escalation trial of ivuxolimab. Adults with locally advanced or metastatic melanoma, renal cell, hepatocellular, or head and neck squamous cell carcinoma were enrolled in the trial. Before TCR sequencing, CD4+ and CD8+ T cells were separately sorted from peripheral blood. Trimming takes 6 bases off V and 4 bases off J; junction bases not matched to a gene: 8. Looking up the germline V gene (reference sequence) yields CDR1 LNHDA and CDR2 SQIVND. Spanning cysteine to phenylalanine, the CDR3 consists of 16 amino acids. The kept DNA is CDR3 alone, 48 bases in frame from the first base. Genomic DNA was isolated from the sorted cells so that the TCRbeta CDR3 region could be sequenced. The immunoSEQ Assay was used for sequencing of TCRbeta CDR3 regions. Not all clones reach the TCRdb copy of this immuneACCESS table, which keeps in-frame sequences only. Checked studies attribute under half of the gap to unresolved V genes and leave the rest unexplained. Present in this sample are 90,000 to 100,000 clones, more than 85% of which were seen just once. 0.8% to 1% of the sample belongs to the ten largest clones.

The chain is made from TRBV19 and TRBJ2-2; 10 bases in between match TRBD2. This sequence originates from an adult with an advanced solid tumor such as melanoma, head and neck, liver or kidney cancer. Sequencing was performed on CD4+ or CD8+ T cells sorted from blood, taken in a trial of the OX40 agonist ivuxolimab. The CDR3 region: CASSLLTSGTTGELFF. In nucleotides, the sequence is TGTGCCAGTAGCCTACTCACTAGCGGGACCACCGGGGAGCTGTTTTTT.